Shown below are 7 T cell receptor beta chains from a single sample sequenced in a study of T cell responses to AZD1222 COVID-19 vaccine. The method was immunoSEQ multiplex PCR; TCRdb's version includes in-frame clones alone and lacks a portion of them. Of roughly 150,000 clones listed, 91% are singletons. This specimen consisted of peripheral blood, obtained on day 0 of AZD1222 vaccination. Receptors were obtained from an adult in good health.

The genes are TRBV28 and TRBJ1-5; TRBD1 aligns across 7 bases. V shed 5 bases and J 6 bases; nucleotides not matched to a gene: 13. Per germline, CDR1 MDHEN and CDR2 SYDVKM. The CDR3 consists of 16 residues. The DNA of the CDR3 is TGTGCCAGCAGTCTCCTAGGGGGCGTAGGGGGTCAGCCCCAGCATTTT. It codes for CASSLLGGVGGQPQHF.

The chain carries TRBV6-5 and TRBJ1-2; the D is unclear. V was clipped by 0 bases and J by 12 bases, with 14 bases between them. CDR1 and CDR2 from the germline V gene are MNHEY and SVGAGI. This CDR3 has 13 amino acids. CDR3 region: CASSYSGRGANTF. CDR3 sequence (DNA): TGTGCCAGCAGTTACTCGGGCCGGGGAGCGAACACCTTC.

The V and J genes are TRBV19 and TRBJ1-5, with 10 positions matching TRBD1. J was trimmed by 7 bases and V by 6 bases; bases with no gene match: 6. This CDR3 spans 14 amino acids. CDR1 and CDR2 (germline): LNHDA, SQIVND (reference sequence). CDR3 coding DNA: TGTGCCAGTAGGGGACAGGGGTTCAGCCAGCCCCAGCATTTT. Amino acid sequence: CASRGQGFSQPQHF. Variable domain in full (rest from reference TRBV19 and TRBJ1-5): DGGITQSPKYLFRKEGQNVTLSCEQNLNHDAMYWYRQDPGQGLRLIYYSQIVNDFQKGDIAEGYSVSREKKESFPLTVTSAQKNPTAFYLCASRGQGFSQPQHFGDGTRLSIL.

The chain uses TRBV19 and TRBJ2-1; 8 nucleotides match TRBD1. Germline V gives CDR1 LNHDA, CDR2 SQIVND (reference sequence). V dropped 6 bases and J dropped 3; count of bases not matched to a gene: 10. The CDR3 totals 16 residues. CDR3 sequence reads: CASRPQGAPVYNEQFF. The CDR3 nucleotides read TGTGCCAGTAGACCGCAGGGGGCACCGGTCTACAATGAGCAGTTCTTC.

This clone appeared a single time. CDR3 protein: CASSPAWGLDEQFF. For the CDR3, the DNA is TGTGCCAGCAGCCCCGCTTGGGGGCTGGATGAGCAGTTCTTC. V and J are TRBV9 and TRBJ2-1; D may be TRBD1 (6 bases). The length of the CDR3 is 14 residues. The V end was cut by 4 bases, the J end by 8 bases, with 16 bases between. The germline V gene has CDR1 SGDLS and CDR2 YYNGEE.

The gene calls are TRBV28 and TRBJ2-1, with D perhaps TRBD2 (5 bases). The CDR3 is 13 residues long. Between the trimmed V and J ends, which lost 8 bases and 3 bases, there was a span of 11 bases. The germline gives CDR1 MDHEN, CDR2 SYDVKM. This chain's CDR3 is CASLGRDYNEQFF. CDR3 DNA: TGTGCCAGCCTGGGGAGAGACTACAATGAGCAGTTCTTC.

The rearrangement links TRBV15 to TRBJ2-7; a possible D gene is TRBD2 (5 bases). CDR1 and CDR2 from the germline V gene are LNHNV and YYDKDF (reference sequence). The CDR3 is 13 amino acids. V was cut by 6 bases and J by 1 base, with 10 bases left in between. The CDR3 reads CATRFGESYEQYF. CDR3 DNA: TGTGCCACCAGATTCGGGGAGTCCTACGAGCAGTACTTC.